Shown below are 14 T cell receptor beta chains from a single sample sequenced in a study of CD4 and CD8 cells across lung adenocarcinoma regions. TCRdb re-called the PCR reads through MiXCR, storing one row per CDR3 protein. This repertoire shows approximately 13,000 distinct CDR3 sequences, approximately 40% found once; its top ten account for roughly 17%. Sequencing was done on a sample of CD4+ T cells from the center of a lung tumor. These receptors came from a male donor with lung adenocarcinoma. The CD4 and CD8 labels of this study may be unreliable.

This clonotype was detected many times. The chain has TRBV6-1 and TRBJ2-1; TRBD1 matches at 9 bases. The end of the DNA fits TRBJ2-7 better, so the J call may be wrong. The germline V gene encodes CDR1 MNHNS and CDR2 SASEGT. The CDR3 has 14 amino acids. The CDR3 bases are TGTGCCAGCAGTGCCGGGACAGGGCCCTACGAGCAGTACTTC. It encodes CASSAGTGPYEQYF.

This clonotype was seen a handful of times. This rearrangement joins TRBV12-3 or TRBV12-4 to TRBJ2-1; D gene uncertain. V lost 4 bases and J 5 bases, leaving 18 bases between the germline ends. This CDR3 region has 16 residues. Here the CDR3 reads CASSSPGELPNNEQFF. CDR3 DNA sequence: TGTGCCAGCAGTTCCCCCGGAGAGCTCCCCAACAATGAGCAGTTCTTC.

The sample holds many counts of this clonotype. The chain uses TRBV12-3 or TRBV12-4 and TRBJ2-5; 10 bases are shared with TRBD2. The assigned J gene may be wrong: the sequence end matches TRBJ2-7 better. The length of the CDR3 is 16 residues. CDR3 region: CASSLGPLAGVYEQYF. In nucleotides, the CDR3 is TGTGCCAGCAGTTTAGGCCCCCTAGCGGGGGTCTACGAGCAGTACTTC.

Turning to this clonotype: Relative to the germline gene, one junction end is altered; a read error may explain this. The rearrangement uses TRBV6-1 and TRBJ2-6; D might be TRBD1 or TRBD2, each matching 5 bases. Germline assignment: CDR1 MNHNS and CDR2 SASEGT. This CDR3 spans 12 amino acids. CDR3 sequence reads: CASSGGANVLNF. The CDR3 DNA sequence: TGTGCCAGCAGTGGAGGGGCCAACGTCCTGAACTTC.

The V gene is TRBV12-3 or TRBV12-4, the J gene TRBJ2-1, with no clear D. The DNA end is more similar to TRBJ2-7, so the J call may be wrong. The CDR3 extends over 16 amino acids. The CDR3 sequence: CASSPTTRTGFYEQYF. The CDR3 bases are TGTGCCAGCAGCCCGACGACGCGGACCGGCTTTTACGAGCAGTACTTC.

The chain uses TRBV27 and TRBJ2-5; 7 positions match TRBD2. CDR1 MNHEY and CDR2 SMNVEV come from the germline V gene (reference sequence). The CDR3 totals 17 residues. V shed 5 bases, J shed 4 bases, and the junction held 16 bases outside the gene matches. CDR3 coding DNA: TGTGCCAGCAGTCCGGGCCGACTAGCTTGTGGGACAGAGACCCAGTACTTC. It is translated as CASSPGRLACGTETQYF.

At least ten counts were recorded for this clonotype. Relative to the germline gene, one junction end is altered; a read error may explain this. This rearrangement joins TRBV4-1 to TRBJ2-1, with D tentatively TRBD2 (6 bases). Germline CDR1 and CDR2: MGHRA and YSYEKL. The CDR3 length is 16 residues. CDR3 nucleotide sequence: TGCGCCAGCAGCCTACCCACATGGGACTCCTCCAATGAGCAGTTCTTC. Encoded protein: CASSLPTWDSSNEQFF.

This clonotype was seen repeatedly, ten times or more. The chain has TRBV10-1 and TRBJ2-2; 10 positions agree with TRBD2. The CDR3 is made up of 14 amino acids. J gave up 6 bases and V 6 bases, and 4 bases lay outside the gene matches. CDR1 is WNHNN, CDR2 SYGVQD, per germline (reference sequence). CDR3 in amino acids: CASRGTSESGELFF. DNA of the CDR3: TGCGCCAGCAGGGGGACTAGCGAATCCGGGGAGCTGTTTTTT.

Many counts were recorded for this clonotype. The rearrangement uses TRBV6-1 and TRBJ2-1, with 7 bases fitting TRBD1. The closer fit of TRBJ2-7 to the DNA end suggests the J call may be wrong. The germline CDR1 and CDR2 sequences are MNHNS and SASEGT. This CDR3 spans 14 amino acids. The CDR3 sequence is CASSPGTAYYEQYF. DNA of the CDR3: TGTGCCAGCAGTCCGGGGACAGCCTACTACGAGCAGTACTTC.

This clonotype was observed a handful of times. This chain joins TRBV23-1 and TRBJ2-3; D is possibly TRBD2 (5 bases). TRBV23-1 belongs to the ORF category, with a function that is uncertain. The CDR3 consists of 14 residues. V was clipped by 2 bases and J by 1 base, with 7 bases between them. The CDR3 sequence: CASSQGECTDTQYF. CDR3 sequence (DNA): TGCGCCAGCAGTCAAGGGGAGTGCACAGATACGCAGTATTTT.

The chain employs TRBV6-2 or TRBV6-3 and TRBJ2-5; the D is unclear. The CDR3 is 11 amino acids. The V gene's germline CDR1 is MNHEY and CDR2 SVGEGT. With 3 bases removed from V and 3 bases from J, the gap between germline ends came to 2 bases. CDR3 coding DNA: TGTGCCAGCAGTTATGAAGAGACCCAGTACTTC. This translates into CASSYEETQYF.

As concerns this clonotype: Compared with germline, one end of the junction differs, possibly owing to a read error. This chain links TRBV6-1 with TRBJ2-3, with D possibly matching TRBD2 (6 bases). The CDR3 totals 15 residues. CDR1 is MNHNS and CDR2 is SASEGT in the germline V gene. DNA of the CDR3: TGTGCCAGGGGTGATGGAGCGGGTGAACAAGATACGCAGTACTTT. Translating it yields CARGDGAGEQDTQYF.

This clonotype was found a few times. J is TRBJ2-2 and V is TRBV6-4; 7 bases are a match to TRBD1. This CDR3 has 14 residues. Germline V CDR1 and CDR2: MRHNA, SNTAGT. Losses at the gene ends were 4 bases for V and 3 bases for J; bases not matched to a gene: 2. Here the CDR3 DNA reads TGTGCCAGCAGTGGAGGGGGCGACACCGGGGAGCTGTTTTTT. This gives the protein CASSGGGDTGELFF.

Points on this clonotype: The junction shows a germline mismatch at one end, possibly a read error. The CDR3 DNA follows: TGTGCCAGCAATACTTTTGGGACAGTGAGCACAGATAAGCAGTTTTTT. It is translated as CASNTFGTVSTDKQFF. This chain links TRBV27 with TRBJ2-3; 7 positions match TRBD1. CDR1 is MNHEY, CDR2 SMNVEV, per germline (reference sequence). CDR3 length equals 16 residues.